The 9 T cell receptor beta chains presented below share a single source sample, sequenced in a study of long-term antiretroviral therapy in people with HIV. Sequencing relied on immunoSEQ assay v3.0, run at survey level. TCRdb's copy holds only in-frame clones and misses some; the assay was immunoSEQ multiplex PCR. The sample holds roughly 20,000 clones, around 86% seen once. The sample was unsorted PBMCs, taken 0.5 years after starting antiretroviral therapy. The receptors here all came from a man aged 40-49 years with HIV.

The chain carries TRBV10-2 and TRBJ2-7; TRBD1 agrees at 7 bases. V lost 6 bases to trimming and J lost 1 base; unmatched junction nucleotides: 9. Germline V gene data show CDR1 as WSHSY and CDR2 as SAAADI. The CDR3 extends over 15 amino acids. CDR3 nucleotides: TGCGCCAGCAGCGACCGGACAGGCACTTCCTACGAGCAGTACTTC. Translation: CASSDRTGTSYEQYF.

The chain is built from TRBV7-3 and TRBJ2-7, with TRBD2 matching over 12 bases. After removal of 5 bases from V and 4 bases from J, the junction contained 9 bases not matched to a gene. Germline CDR1 SGHTA, CDR2 FQGTGA. CDR3 length: 16 amino acids. The CDR3 loop is CASSPSPSGGAYEQYF. CDR3 sequence (DNA): TGTGCCAGCAGCCCTTCCCCTAGCGGGGGGGCATACGAGCAGTACTTC.

The genes are TRBV6-6 and TRBJ2-7; 10 nucleotides line up with TRBD1. The CDR3 has 12 amino acids. The J segment lost 2 bases and the V segment lost 8 bases, leaving 0 bases of the junction unmatched. Germline lookup yields CDR1 MNHNY and CDR2 SVGAGI (reference sequence). The chain's CDR3 is CASGTGAYEQYF. DNA for the CDR3: TGTGCCAGCGGGACAGGGGCCTACGAGCAGTACTTC.

This chain uses TRBV7-2 with TRBJ2-1; 7 bases map to TRBD2. The V gene end was trimmed by 1 base and the J gene end by 0 bases; junction bases not matched to a gene: 3. This CDR3 contains 16 residues. Germline assignment: CDR1 SGHTA and CDR2 FQGNSA. Here the CDR3 DNA reads TGTGCCAGCAGCTTAGTGCGGGGGAGCTCCTACAATGAGCAGTTCTTC. Translated: CASSLVRGSSYNEQFF. Supplemented by reference TRBV7-2 and TRBJ2-1, the full variable domain reads GAGVSQSPSNKVTEKGKDVELRCDPISGHTALYWYRQSLGQGLEFLIYFQGNSAPDKSGLPSDRFSAERTGGSVSTLTIQRTQQEDSAVYLCASSLVRGSSYNEQFFGPGTRLTVL.

This chain uses TRBV7-2 with TRBJ1-1; D uncertain. Germline loops: CDR1 SGHTA, CDR2 FQGNSA. Trimming removed 1 base at V and 1 base at J, with 7 bases between. The CDR3 is 14 residues long. CDR3 region: CASSLDPANTEAFF. In DNA form, the CDR3 reads TGTGCCAGCAGCTTAGATCCGGCGAACACTGAAGCTTTCTTT.

V gene TRBV7-2 combines with J gene TRBJ1-3; TRBD1 matches 8 bases. Germline lookup yields CDR1 SGHTA and CDR2 FQGNSA. V was clipped by 4 bases and J by 2 bases; unmatched bases: 4. The CDR3 is 15 amino acids. CDR3 bases: TGTGCCAGCAGCTCGATACAGGGGGCTGGAAACACCATATATTTT. Encoded protein: CASSSIQGAGNTIYF.

This chain uses TRBV5-6 with TRBJ2-1; possible D gene TRBD1, 6 bases. Trimming took off 3 bases at V and 0 bases at J, with 13 bases between the two ends. The V gene's germline CDR1 is SGHDT and CDR2 YYEEEE. The CDR3 sequence is 16 residues long. The CDR3 loop reads CASSSPQGSSYNEQFF. CDR3 DNA: TGTGCCAGCAGCTCCCCCCAGGGGTCCTCCTACAATGAGCAGTTCTTC.

The V and J genes are TRBV11-2 and TRBJ2-6; D is ambiguous. The CDR3 consists of 12 residues. Germline V lookup: CDR1 SGHAT, CDR2 FQNNGV. Deletions cut 5 bases from V and 6 bases from J, with 5 bases between. The DNA of the CDR3 is TGTGCCAGCAGCGCGGCGGCCAACGTCCTGACTTTC. Amino acid sequence: CASSAAANVLTF.

In this sample, this clone turned up once. The chain links TRBV13 to TRBJ1-3, with TRBD1 as a possible D gene (6 bases). Germline assignment: CDR1 PRHDT and CDR2 FYEKMQ (reference sequence). This CDR3 is built from 15 residues. Trimming took 2 bases from V and 1 from J, leaving 9 bases between them. This CDR3 reads CASSLSQGSGNTIYF. The CDR3 coding sequence is TGTGCCAGCAGCTTAAGCCAGGGGTCTGGAAACACCATATATTTT.